The present entry profiles one T cell receptor beta chain with its context. What it binds is not known. The study profiled TCR beta VDJ and CDR3 using genomic DNA as template. MiXCR was run by TCRdb on the reads, yielding one entry per CDR3 protein. The table includes approximately 470,000 distinct CDR3 sequences, around 32% detected once. The sample belongs to a study of CD8+CD57+ T cells in acquired aplastic anemia. Points from the study as a whole: Simpson's diversity of CD8+ cells was not significantly different in patients compared with controls.

This CDR3 contains 13 residues. Between the trimmed V and J ends, which lost 6 bases and 3 bases, there was a span of 10 bases. Per the germline V gene, CDR1 is SGHTA and CDR2 is FQGTGA. Patients selected for sequencing had displayed CD8+CD57+ cell expansion by flow cytometry. No therapy was given to patients before blood sampling. The clonotype originates from a human donor with aplastic anemia. The chain has TRBV7-3 and TRBJ2-3; D may be TRBD1 (5 bases). Material for sequencing was sorted CD4+, CD8+, or CD8+CD57+ T cells (not recorded which) from PBMCs. This CDR3 reads CASRGQGTDTQYF. The CDR3, as DNA: TGTGCCAGCAGGGGCCAGGGAACAGATACGCAGTATTTT.